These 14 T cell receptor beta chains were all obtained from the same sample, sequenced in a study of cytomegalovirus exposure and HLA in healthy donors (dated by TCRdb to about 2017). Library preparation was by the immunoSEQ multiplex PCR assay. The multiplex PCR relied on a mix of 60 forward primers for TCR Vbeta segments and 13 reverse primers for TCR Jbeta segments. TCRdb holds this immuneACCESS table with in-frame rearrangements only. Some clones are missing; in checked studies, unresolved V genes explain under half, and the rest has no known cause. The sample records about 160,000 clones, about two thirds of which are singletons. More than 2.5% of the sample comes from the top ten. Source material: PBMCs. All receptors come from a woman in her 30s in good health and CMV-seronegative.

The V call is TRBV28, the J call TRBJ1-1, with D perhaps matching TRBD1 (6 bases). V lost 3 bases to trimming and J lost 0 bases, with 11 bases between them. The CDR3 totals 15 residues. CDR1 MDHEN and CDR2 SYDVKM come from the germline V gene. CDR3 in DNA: TGTGCCAGCAGTTTGAGCACAGGGTTGAACACTGAAGCTTTCTTT. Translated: CASSLSTGLNTEAFF.

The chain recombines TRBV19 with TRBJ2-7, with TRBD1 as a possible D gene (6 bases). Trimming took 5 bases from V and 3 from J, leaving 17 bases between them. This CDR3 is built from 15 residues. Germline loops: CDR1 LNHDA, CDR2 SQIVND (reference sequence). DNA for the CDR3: TGTGCCAGTAGTCTCGGGACAAGACAAGGCTACGAGCAGTACTTC. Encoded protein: CASSLGTRQGYEQYF.

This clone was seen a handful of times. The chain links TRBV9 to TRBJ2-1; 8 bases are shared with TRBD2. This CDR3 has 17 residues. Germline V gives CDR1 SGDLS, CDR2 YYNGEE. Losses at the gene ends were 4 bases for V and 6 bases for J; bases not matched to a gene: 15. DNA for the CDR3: TGTGCCAGCAGCTCGAGGGGGGGACTAGATTTTATCAATGAGCAGTTCTTC. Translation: CASSSRGGLDFINEQFF.

The CDR3 reads CASSRRTSGRGEQFF. CDR3 DNA: TGTGCCAGCAGCCGACGGACTAGCGGGAGGGGAGAGCAGTTCTTC. The chain joins TRBV7-2 to TRBJ2-1, with 15 bases identical to TRBD2. The V segment lost 5 bases and the J segment 10 bases; nucleotides outside the gene matches: 6. Germline lookup yields CDR1 SGHTA and CDR2 FQGNSA. CDR3 size: 15 residues.

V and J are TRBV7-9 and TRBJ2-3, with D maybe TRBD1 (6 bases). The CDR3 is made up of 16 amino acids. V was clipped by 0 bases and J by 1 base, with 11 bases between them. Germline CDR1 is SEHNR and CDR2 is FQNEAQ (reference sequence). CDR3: CASSLARGLGTDTQYF. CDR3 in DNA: TGTGCCAGCAGCTTAGCCAGGGGTTTGGGCACAGATACGCAGTATTTT.

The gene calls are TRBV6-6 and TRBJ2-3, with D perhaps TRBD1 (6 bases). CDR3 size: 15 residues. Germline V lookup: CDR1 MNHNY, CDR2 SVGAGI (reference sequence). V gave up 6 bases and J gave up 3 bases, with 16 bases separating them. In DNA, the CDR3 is TGTGCCAGCAGCCAATCCAGGGGAAAGACAGATACGCAGTATTTT. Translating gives CASSQSRGKTDTQYF.

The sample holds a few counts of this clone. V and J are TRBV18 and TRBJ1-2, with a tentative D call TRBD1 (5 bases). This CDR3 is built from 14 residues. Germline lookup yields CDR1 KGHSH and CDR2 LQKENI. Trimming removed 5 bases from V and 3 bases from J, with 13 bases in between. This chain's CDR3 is CASSKQDRDYGYTF. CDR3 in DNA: TGTGCCAGCTCAAAACAGGATAGAGACTATGGCTACACCTTC.

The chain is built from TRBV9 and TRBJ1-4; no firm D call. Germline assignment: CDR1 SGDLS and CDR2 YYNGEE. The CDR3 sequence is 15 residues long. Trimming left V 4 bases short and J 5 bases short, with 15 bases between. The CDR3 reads CASSSSVGANEKLFF. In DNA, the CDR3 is TGTGCCAGCAGCTCCTCGGTGGGAGCGAATGAAAAACTGTTTTTT.

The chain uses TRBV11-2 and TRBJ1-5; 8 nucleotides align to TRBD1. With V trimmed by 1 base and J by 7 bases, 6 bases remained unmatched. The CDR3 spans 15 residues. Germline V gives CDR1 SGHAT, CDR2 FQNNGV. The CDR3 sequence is CASSLGQGLRQPQHF. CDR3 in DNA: TGTGCCAGCAGCTTAGGACAGGGGTTGAGGCAGCCCCAGCATTTT.

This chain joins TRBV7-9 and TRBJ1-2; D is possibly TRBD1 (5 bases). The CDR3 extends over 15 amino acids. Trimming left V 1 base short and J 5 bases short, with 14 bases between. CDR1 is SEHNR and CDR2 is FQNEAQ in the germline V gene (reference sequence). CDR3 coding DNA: TGTGCCAGCAGCTTAGTCAGGGCCCGAACATATGGCTACACCTTC. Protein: CASSLVRARTYGYTF. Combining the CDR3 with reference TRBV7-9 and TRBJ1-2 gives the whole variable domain DTGVSQNPRHKITKRGQNVTFRCDPISEHNRLYWYRQTLGQGPEFLTYFQNEAQLEKSRLLSDRFSAERPKGSFSTLEIQRTEQGDSAMYLCASSLVRARTYGYTFGSGTRLTVV.

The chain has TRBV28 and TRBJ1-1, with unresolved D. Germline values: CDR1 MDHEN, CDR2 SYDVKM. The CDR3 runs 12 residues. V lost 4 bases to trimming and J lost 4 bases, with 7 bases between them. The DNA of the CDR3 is TGTGCCAGCAGTTCATCGGGCACTGAAGCTTTCTTT. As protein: CASSSSGTEAFF.

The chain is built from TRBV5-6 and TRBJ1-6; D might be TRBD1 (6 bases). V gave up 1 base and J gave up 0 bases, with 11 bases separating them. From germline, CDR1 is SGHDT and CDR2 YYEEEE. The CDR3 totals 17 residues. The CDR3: CASSLRDTPSYNSPLHF. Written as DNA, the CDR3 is TGTGCCAGCAGCTTGCGGGACACCCCCTCCTATAATTCACCCCTCCACTTT.

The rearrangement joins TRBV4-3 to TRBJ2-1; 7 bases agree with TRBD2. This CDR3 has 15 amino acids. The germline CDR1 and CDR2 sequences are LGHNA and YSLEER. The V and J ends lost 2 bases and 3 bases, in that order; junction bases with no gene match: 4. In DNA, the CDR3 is TGCGCCAGCAGCCAAATCCAGCGGGGCTACAATGAGCAGTTCTTC. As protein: CASSQIQRGYNEQFF.

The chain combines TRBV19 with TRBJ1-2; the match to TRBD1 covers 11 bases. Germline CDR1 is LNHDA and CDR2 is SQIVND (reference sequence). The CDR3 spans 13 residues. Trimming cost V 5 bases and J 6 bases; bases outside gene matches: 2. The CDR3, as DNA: TGTGCCAGTAGTGCGGGACAGGGGGATGGCTACACCTTC. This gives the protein CASSAGQGDGYTF. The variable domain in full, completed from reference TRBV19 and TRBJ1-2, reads DGGITQSPKYLFRKEGQNVTLSCEQNLNHDAMYWYRQDPGQGLRLIYYSQIVNDFQKGDIAEGYSVSREKKESFPLTVTSAQKNPTAFYLCASSAGQGDGYTFGSGTRLTVV.